This record concerns one T cell receptor beta chain sequence. This clone has only one observation. What this receptor recognizes is not known. Base quality data are lacking; no much larger clone is found one base away. CDR1 and CDR2 are drawn from the germline V gene (reference sequence): MNHEY, SMNVEV. Trimming at the junction amounts to 2 bases on V and 1 base on J, and the germline ends lie 7 bases apart. The CDR3 measures 14 amino acids from cysteine to phenylalanine. Only CDR3 DNA is held: 42 bases, read in frame from base 1. Receptor libraries were prepared by the immunoSEQ multiplex PCR assay. A mixture of 60 forward primers for TCR Vbeta segments and 13 reverse primers for TCR Jbeta segments was used in the multiplex PCR. The CDR3 region of rearranged TCR beta genes was amplified from genomic DNA with a multiplex PCR assay. The Illumina HiSeq System was used to sequence the amplified TCR beta libraries as 87-base-pair reads. The paper's processing steps were these. In a later analysis, tens of millions of unique TCR beta chains were counted across the 500 to 850 repertoires, and about 10 million of these chains were shared by at least two donors. Raw reads were error-corrected and collapsed into unique sequences with a nearest-neighbor algorithm that merged closely related sequences to remove PCR and sequencing errors. To assign V, D and J gene segments, CDR3 sequences were aligned to IMGT reference sequences. For a sequence to be retained, a match of at least six nucleotides was required to both a V gene segment and a J gene segment. A rearrangement counted as productive if the CDR3 had no stop codons and remained in frame with V and J, and every other rearrangement counted as non-productive. CDR3 was defined according to IMGT convention as the region running from the second conserved V-encoded cysteine to the conserved J-encoded phenylalanine. Sequences without an unambiguous match to a single V gene segment were excluded from the earlier analysis of about 600 of the donors. An earlier analysis of 550 to 650 of the donors classified V segments as functional when productive rearrangements were above 56.7% and as segregating when the standard deviation between donors was above 5%. A statistical classification framework was developed to diagnose cytomegalovirus status using the catalog of TCR beta chain sequences. In a later analysis, TCR nucleotide sequences were compared against IMGT/GENE-DB human TR gene sequences so that V and J genes could be assigned. A later analysis assigned CDR3 sequences and most-parsimonious VDJ recombination scenarios with the TCRdist pipeline. In a later analysis, each TCR beta chain was defined by its CDR3 amino acid sequence together with its V-gene family, and reads lacking a unique V-gene family were excluded. In a later analysis, 450 to 600 highly shared, low-generation-probability nucleotide sequences were removed to address suspected cross-contamination and a sequencing artifact. For each public chain, a later analysis derived a clonal expansion index from normalized ranks of inferred template counts within each repertoire. In a later analysis, generation probabilities were computed using a VDJ recombination model fitted to out-of-frame rearrangements, and the results were checked against IGoR. In a later analysis, hypergeometric tests were used to score TCR-TCR, TCR-HLA and TCR-CMV co-occurrence, with a repertoire-size bias correction applied to TCR pairs. To estimate false discovery rates, a later analysis permuted the HLA or CMV assignments 20 times. In a later analysis, co-occurring TCRs were grouped using DBSCAN, with TCRdist sequence similarity added in when clustering inside HLA-allele-positive subsets. Repertoires with fewer than 30,000 or more than 120,000 public chains, plus five repertoires with anomalous nucleotide sharing, were excluded from co-occurrence clustering. The table comes from immuneACCESS by way of TCRdb, which keeps in-frame sequences with V and J called. Part of the clones is missing from these tables; in studies checked, under half for an unresolved V gene and the rest for unknown reasons. V and J calls and clone size are copied from that table; D and trimming were computed from the DNA. This sample lists about 190,000 clones; roughly 80% were detected once. The biggest ten clones account for 2.4% of the sample.

The sample comes from a study of cytomegalovirus exposure and HLA in healthy donors (dated by TCRdb to between 2016 and 2019). A note on the overall study: According to an earlier analysis of around 600 of the donors, some 170 million T cells yielded 117 million unique TCR beta sequences and 276 Gb of sequence data. An early release covering around 630 HLA-typed donors comprised approximately 300 gigabases of sequencing data and around 86 million unique TCR sequences. The number of donors typed differed by locus, with about 629-630 for A, B, C, DRB1 and DQB1, approximately 500 for DQA1, about 610 for DPA1, and over 400 for DPB1. Of the roughly 410 genotyped donors, 65% to 90% were placed in the genetic ancestry cluster associated with self-reported Caucasian donors. Every discovery cohort repertoire had been produced on one sequencing platform. In a later genetic analysis, genome-wide SNP genotypes for 398 of the 666 donors were used, and that subset was treated as a discovery cohort. To predict cytomegalovirus infection status, the study brought together high-throughput TCR immunosequencing, statistical association of individual TCRs with disease status, and machine learning. Donor age, sex, ethnicity and CMV serostatus were compiled alongside the repertoire data. The aim of the study was to test whether cataloging public T cell receptors could identify signatures of past pathogen exposure. A later analysis re-analyzed previously published TCR beta repertoires from roughly 690 donors and added high-resolution HLA genotyping to study TCR occurrence patterns. The T cell repertoires of several hundred subjects were profiled by immunosequencing and related to cytomegalovirus serostatus. Across under 500 genotyped donors of the cohort, an average of approximately 220,000 unique TCR beta nucleotide sequences per donor were sequenced, and 15% to 20% of those sequences were non-productive. In addition to the first cohort of about 650 subjects, a separate validation cohort of 120 different subjects was used. Because of strong linkage in the cohort, roughly five DR-DQ haplotypes were treated as single units for association and clustering. In the later analysis, no new phenotypic data were used to find candidate immune exposures; instead, reliance was placed on TCR beta sequences and their occurrence across donors. Both class I and class II loci were covered by HLA typing, at four-digit resolution. An earlier analysis of 587 of the donors used high-throughput TCR beta sequencing to judge whether each TCR beta V gene segment behaved as functional or pseudogenic.

The cohort was made up of 500 to 800 healthy bone marrow donors. Cohort members were all nominally healthy when sampled, although unrecorded immune exposures were likely present. The donor tested CMV seronegative and was one of the 352 seronegative cohort members. Every donor gave a peripheral blood sample, and the peripheral blood mononuclear cells from that sample were used for TCR beta sequencing. The Qiagen DNeasy Blood Extraction Kit was used to extract genomic DNA from the blood cell samples. Results and caveats for the whole study, not just this receptor: Most CMV-associated TCR beta chains appeared to be HLA-restricted in a later analysis, and the HLA associations seemed to be driven largely by CMV exposure. The study gave a list of around 170 TCR beta chains associated with cytomegalovirus. The 87-base-pair reads could not distinguish some IMGT-functional V segments, including TRBV6-2 and TRBV6-3, so those segments were excluded. Linkage disequilibrium might explain the correlated functional status among segregating V segments, but an unknown experimental factor could not be ruled out. Sequencing depth was assumed to be roughly uniform across donors in the presence/absence analyses, though that assumption may not hold. Immune exposure information for the cohort was limited to CMV serostatus. A later genetic analysis reported fewer N-insertions in productive TCRs among donors in an Asian-associated ancestry cluster than the roughly 620-donor mean. Most TCR sequences were seen in very few donors, while some public TCRs were found in many individuals. A further reported finding was that TCR beta sequences accurately predicted the HLA-A and HLA-B alleles for most subjects in the first cohort. A later analysis associated about 17,000 TCR beta sequences with specific HLA alleles at a false discovery rate of 0.05. Three of the identified cytomegalovirus-associated TCR beta chains were confirmed in vitro to be specific for cytomegalovirus antigens. In both the original and validation cohorts, the classifier was reported to diagnose cytomegalovirus status with high specificity and sensitivity. Because counts were too low, around 18 rarely observed V segments, including chromosome 9 orphons, were left out of the earlier analysis of over 550 of the donors. A later analysis reported that several top co-occurrence clusters appeared linked to parvovirus B19, influenza, CMV and Epstein-Barr virus. In an earlier analysis of more than 450 of the donors, most TCR beta V segments were observed in productive rearrangements about 90% or about 30% of the time, broadly matching IMGT annotations. A cluster of highly shared sequence variants was judged likely to represent a technical artifact of the sequencing pipeline. When HLA alleles, especially DR and DQ, strongly co-occurred, TCR associations were difficult to assign to individual alleles. In a later analysis, HLA-associated TCR beta chains were found to be more clonally expanded and to have lower generation probabilities than equally common non-associated chains. The authors suggested that the approach could potentially be generalized to other disease states and immunological phenotypes. A later genetic analysis associated a missense DCLRE1C variant with V-gene and J-gene trimming of TCR beta chains, and an independent cohort replicated the association. Because HLA typing was unavailable for some donors at each locus, only the typed subset was used in association tests. In a later analysis, TCR association rates were found to vary across HLA loci, with the most associated TCRs seen for DRB1 alleles and the fewest for HLA-C alleles. The cohort was sequenced for TCR beta chains only, and without alpha or paired-chain data the features that could be detected were limited.

The V gene is TRBV27 and the J gene is TRBJ2-3; the D gene remains uncertain. The sequenced sample consisted of PBMCs. The sequence came from a male donor in good health and CMV-seronegative. The sequence in DNA is TGTGCCAGCAGTTTAATGAGCGGCACAGATACGCAGTATTTT. Its product reads: CASSLMSGTDTQYF.